These 8 T cell receptor beta chains originate from one sample sequenced in a study of PD-1 blockade in classical Hodgkin lymphoma. The repertoire was sequenced with immunoSEQ multiplex PCR; TCRdb's copy has only in-frame clones and lacks some. Of about 27,000 clones listed, just over 85% are singletons. All trial patients relapsed after autologous stem cell transplantation. PBMCs were thawed, and CD8+ T cells were then isolated from them by magnetic negative selection. Sequencing was performed on CD8+ T cells from blood, taken at baseline. These receptors were obtained from a human donor with classical Hodgkin lymphoma.

The V gene is TRBV5-1, the J gene TRBJ2-7; D call uncertain. This CDR3 has 14 amino acids. Germline V gene lookup returns CDR1 SGHRS and CDR2 YFSETQ. The germline V and J ends were trimmed by 4 bases and 0 bases, with 11 bases remaining between them. Written as DNA, the CDR3 is TGCGCCAGCAGCCCCCTCACGAACTCCTACGAGCAGTACTTC. This translates into CASSPLTNSYEQYF.

The chain has TRBV5-4 and TRBJ1-1, with 10 bases lining up with TRBD1. Germline CDR1 is SGHNT and CDR2 is YYREEE (reference sequence). This CDR3 region has 16 residues. Trimming took 3 bases from V and 0 from J; bases not matched to a gene: 5. This chain's CDR3 is CASSSTGTGVNTEAFF. For the CDR3, the DNA is TGTGCCAGCAGCTCAACCGGGACAGGGGTGAACACTGAAGCTTTCTTT.

The CDR3 protein is CASLPEGALNTEAFF. The CDR3 nucleotides are TGTGCCAGTCTCCCGGAGGGGGCTTTGAACACTGAAGCTTTCTTT. V and J are TRBV28 and TRBJ1-1; 7 bases are a match to TRBD1. CDR3 length equals 15 residues. In germline, CDR1 is MDHEN, CDR2 SYDVKM. With V trimmed by 9 bases and J by 0 bases, 10 bases remained unmatched.

This rearrangement joins TRBV10-3 to TRBJ1-5, with D possibly TRBD1 on 5 matching bases. Germline V gene data show CDR1 as ENHRY and CDR2 as SYGVKD. Trimming took off 4 bases at V and 6 bases at J, with 13 bases between the two ends. The length of the CDR3 is 14 residues. The CDR3 region is CAISVEGFGQPQHF. The DNA of the CDR3 is TGTGCCATCAGTGTCGAGGGGTTCGGTCAGCCCCAGCATTTT.

The chain combines TRBV2 with TRBJ2-2; no clear D. The germline gives CDR1 SNHLY, CDR2 FYNNEI. CDR3 size: 12 residues. V gave up 5 bases and J gave up 0 bases, with 1 base separating them. This CDR3 reads CASSPNTGELFF. The CDR3 DNA reads as TGTGCCAGCAGTCCGAACACCGGGGAGCTGTTTTTT.

The chain has TRBV18 and TRBJ2-5; D unclear. Germline V gene sequence: CDR1 KGHSH, CDR2 LQKENI. V was cut by 3 bases and J by 2 bases, with 22 bases left in between. The CDR3 is 18 residues long. CDR3 DNA: TGTGCCAGCTCACCCTCGTCTTATTGGCAGAAGAGTCAAGAGACCCAGTACTTC. Translation: CASSPSSYWQKSQETQYF.

The chain carries TRBV4-1 and TRBJ1-1, with D possibly matching TRBD1 (6 bases). The CDR3 has 15 amino acids. Between the trimmed V and J ends, which lost 1 base and 4 bases, there was a span of 13 bases. Germline V gene lookup returns CDR1 MGHRA and CDR2 YSYEKL. CDR3 nucleotide sequence: TGCGCCAGCAGCCAAGGGGTAGTAGGGGGCACTGAAGCTTTCTTT. Its translation: CASSQGVVGGTEAFF.

The V gene is TRBV9, the J gene TRBJ1-2; TRBD1 might be the D (5 bases). Trimming stripped 0 bases from V and 0 bases from J, with 12 bases between. The CDR3 totals 16 residues. The germline CDR1 and CDR2 sequences are SGDLS and YYNGEE. The CDR3 DNA reads as TGTGCCAGCAGCGTAGGGCTAACAGGAGCTAACTATGGCTACACCTTC. As protein: CASSVGLTGANYGYTF.